The present TCR beta chain was sequenced within a study of spatial heterogeneity in lung cancer. Study context: Among detected sequences, beta-chain ones consistently exceeded alpha-chain ones in number.

Time point denoted: sample taken at primary tumor resection. Sequencing covered unsorted whole RNA taken from tumor, nontumor lung or frozen PBMC. The donors comprised 60 to 85 untreated early-stage non-small cell lung cancer patients. V lost 1 base, J lost 3 bases, and 2 bases stayed unmatched. From germline, CDR1 is MGHRA and CDR2 YSYEKL. There are 15 residues in the CDR3. One entry per CDR3 protein, called by TCRdb with MiXCR from the 5' RACE reads. The sample holds some 53,000 distinct CDR3 sequences; roughly 7% are singletons and the top ten take 2.9%. This receptor was taken from a female donor with early-stage non-small cell lung cancer. The chain has TRBV4-1 and TRBJ1-2; 10 bases are shared with TRBD1. Specimen: PBMCs, collected at surgery. The CDR3 reads CASSQGQGADYGYTF. CDR3 coding DNA: TGCGCCAGCAGCCAAGGACAGGGGGCGGACTATGGCTACACCTTC.